The 22 T cell receptor beta chains below were found in one sample sequenced in a study of control samples from healthy donors and cancer patients. Repertoires were generated with immunoSEQ multiplex PCR, while TCRdb's copy carries only in-frame clones and drops some. The sample holds 90,000 or so clones, roughly 90% seen once. The sample comprised blood. These receptors were taken from a woman in her 70s in good health.

This CDR3 reads CASRDPMNTEAFF. The CDR3 bases are TGTGCCAGCAGGGATCCGATGAACACTGAAGCTTTCTTT. The chain joins TRBV5-4 to TRBJ1-1; D gene uncertain. V was pared by 5 bases and J by 0 bases, with 8 bases between. The CDR3 length is 13 residues. Germline CDR1 and CDR2: SGHNT and YYREEE (reference sequence).

The chain has TRBV19 and TRBJ1-5, with 8 nucleotides matching TRBD1. This CDR3 contains 13 residues. Germline loops: CDR1 LNHDA, CDR2 SQIVND (reference sequence). Losses at the gene ends were 5 bases for V and 7 bases for J; bases not matched to a gene: 4. The CDR3 nucleotides read TGTGCCAGTAGTTTGAGGGACAGGCAGCCCCAGCATTTT. Amino acid sequence: CASSLRDRQPQHF.

The chain recombines TRBV6-5 with TRBJ1-2; TRBD1 matches 7 bases. The germline V gene has CDR1 MNHEY and CDR2 SVGAGI. The CDR3 is made up of 14 amino acids. Unmatched junction bases numbered 9, after V lost 5 bases and J lost 6 bases. The CDR3 coding sequence is TGTGCCAGCAGTCGACAGGGAGTCTCCCATGGCTACACCTTC. As protein: CASSRQGVSHGYTF.

The rearrangement links TRBV29-1 to TRBJ1-2; no firm D call. Trimming left V 6 bases short and J 2 bases short, with 16 bases between. The CDR3 extends over 14 amino acids. Germline CDR1 reads SQVTM; CDR2 reads ANQGSEA. The CDR3 is CSVHEPGGNYGYTF. CDR3 nucleotides: TGCAGCGTCCATGAACCGGGAGGGAACTATGGCTACACCTTC.

About this clone: Other nucleotide sequences in the sample specify the same CDR3. The V call is TRBV24-1, the J call TRBJ1-2; D gene unclear. Germline V gene sequence: CDR1 KGHDR, CDR2 SFDVKD. The CDR3 runs 11 residues. V was cut by 4 bases and J by 8 bases, with 7 bases left in between. CDR3 coding DNA: TGTGCCACCAGTGACTACGGGGGCTACACCTTC. Encoded protein: CATSDYGGYTF.

V usage is TRBV18 and J usage is TRBJ1-1; D may be TRBD1 (5 bases). V was clipped by 3 bases and J by 4 bases, with 12 bases between them. This CDR3 has 14 residues. Germline V gene sequence: CDR1 KGHSH, CDR2 LQKENI. The CDR3 nucleotides are TGTGCCAGCTCACCCCTGGGGCGCGGCACTGAAGCTTTCTTT. Translation gives CASSPLGRGTEAFF.

The CDR3 DNA reads as TGTGCCAGCAGCTTGGGAGGACCGGGTCAGCCCCAGCATTTT. Amino acids: CASSLGGPGQPQHF. The V gene is TRBV5-6, the J gene TRBJ1-5; D uncertain. Trimming cost V 0 bases and J 6 bases, with 10 bases left between them. Germline V CDR1 and CDR2: SGHDT, YYEEEE. This CDR3 is built from 14 residues.

This sequence joins TRBV6-6 and TRBJ1-3; D gene ambiguous. This CDR3 comprises 10 residues. Looked up from germline, CDR1 is MNHNY and CDR2 is SVGAGI (reference sequence). V was trimmed by 8 bases and J by 8 bases, leaving 7 bases between them. The CDR3 region is CASFWDTIYF. The CDR3 nucleotides read TGTGCCAGCTTCTGGGACACCATATATTTT.

The chain uses TRBV10-3 and TRBJ1-2, with no clear D. V was cut by 10 bases and J by 0 bases, with 12 bases left in between. The CDR3 extends over 13 amino acids. Germline V gene sequence: CDR1 ENHRY, CDR2 SYGVKD. CDR3 amino acids: CATTSPSNYGYTF. The CDR3, as DNA: TGTGCCACCACATCACCATCTAACTATGGCTACACCTTC.

Turning to this clone: At one end, the junction sequence differs from germline, possibly due to a read error. The V gene is TRBV20-1, the J gene TRBJ1-4; TRBD1 matches at 7 bases. Germline lookup yields CDR1 DFQATT and CDR2 SNEGSKA (reference sequence). CDR3 length: 16 residues. CDR3 nucleotide sequence: TGCAGCGCTAGTACAGGGGCCGTTGCAACTAATGAAAAACTGTTTTTT. This gives the protein CSASTGAVATNEKLFF.

The genes are TRBV13 and TRBJ2-7; 10 positions match TRBD2. With 5 bases clipped from V and 0 bases from J, the junction kept 4 bases outside the gene matches. The CDR3 sequence is 15 residues long. Germline CDR1 and CDR2: PRHDT and FYEKMQ (reference sequence). The CDR3 loop is CASSVGTSVSYEQYF. The CDR3 DNA is TGTGCCAGCAGCGTGGGGACTAGCGTCTCCTACGAGCAGTACTTC.

The gene calls are TRBV5-1 and TRBJ2-2; 10 bases align to TRBD1. The CDR3 spans 16 residues. Germline values: CDR1 SGHRS, CDR2 YFSETQ. V shed 4 bases, J shed 5 bases, and the junction held 8 bases outside the gene matches. DNA of the CDR3: TGCGCCAGCAGCGTTGACAGGGGGCGAGAGACCGGGGAGCTGTTTTTT. The encoded protein is CASSVDRGRETGELFF. The full variable domain, rest sourced from reference TRBV5-1 and TRBJ2-2, is KAGVTQTPRYLIKTRGQQVTLSCSPISGHRSVSWYQQTPGQGLQFLFEYFSETQRNKGNFPGRFSGRQFSNSRSEMNVSTLELGDSALYLCASSVDRGRETGELFFGEGSRLTVL.

The chain links TRBV15 to TRBJ2-2; D is unclear. CDR1 and CDR2 (germline): LNHNV, YYDKDF (reference sequence). V lost 5 bases to trimming and J lost 1 base, with 2 bases between them. The CDR3 has 12 residues. The CDR3 region is CATSRNTGELFF. DNA for the CDR3: TGTGCCACCAGCCGGAACACCGGGGAGCTGTTTTTT.

This sequence joins TRBV10-3 and TRBJ2-7, with D maybe TRBD2 (7 bases). V was pared by 4 bases and J by 6 bases, with 10 bases between. The CDR3 is 12 amino acids. Germline assignment: CDR1 ENHRY and CDR2 SYGVKD. Written as DNA, the CDR3 is TGTGCCATCAGTGGGGGGGGCTCCGAGCAGTACTTC. Translated: CAISGGGSEQYF.

CDR3 sequence reads: CASSLLLGTLNTEAFF. The CDR3 DNA reads TGTGCCAGCAGCTTGCTGCTTGGGACACTCAACACTGAAGCTTTCTTT. V gene TRBV11-2 combines with J gene TRBJ1-1, with D possibly matching TRBD1 (6 bases). The CDR3 runs to 16 residues. V was clipped by 3 bases and J by 2 bases, with 16 bases between them. CDR1 and CDR2 (germline): SGHAT, FQNNGV.

The CDR3 sequence: CAWTGGQRSSGNTIYF. The CDR3, as DNA: TGTGCCTGGACCGGGGGACAACGGTCCTCTGGAAACACCATATATTTT. The chain links TRBV30 to TRBJ1-3; D is perhaps TRBD1 (6 bases). The CDR3 covers 16 residues. V shed 4 bases and J shed 0 bases, with 16 bases lying between them. Germline CDR1 reads GTSNPN; CDR2 reads SVGIG (reference sequence).

The chain is built from TRBV19 and TRBJ1-2; tentative D call: TRBD1 (5 bases). CDR3 length: 14 amino acids. Trimming removed 3 bases from V and 2 bases from J, with 10 bases in between. Germline V CDR1 and CDR2: LNHDA, SQIVND (reference sequence). CDR3 in amino acids: CASSIMEGNYGYTF. The CDR3, as DNA: TGTGCCAGTAGTATTATGGAGGGGAACTATGGCTACACCTTC.

The rearrangement joins TRBV27 to TRBJ2-3; D could derive from TRBD1 or TRBD2 (6 bases each). The CDR3 consists of 16 residues. V gave up 5 bases and J gave up 2 bases, with 17 bases separating them. Germline V gives CDR1 MNHEY, CDR2 SMNVEV (reference sequence). The chain's CDR3 is CASSLMRGVNTDTQYF. CDR3 in DNA: TGTGCCAGCAGTCTTATGAGGGGGGTGAACACAGATACGCAGTATTTT.

The chain is built from TRBV9 and TRBJ1-5; D gene uncertain. Looked up from germline, CDR1 is SGDLS and CDR2 is YYNGEE. Trimming stripped 5 bases from V and 4 bases from J, with 10 bases between. The CDR3 spans 13 residues. The chain's CDR3 is CASSSGWNQPQHF. In DNA form, the CDR3 reads TGTGCCAGCAGTTCCGGGTGGAATCAGCCCCAGCATTTT.

The genes are TRBV4-3 and TRBJ2-5; D remains ambiguous. V was cut by 1 base and J by 3 bases, with 12 bases left in between. Looked up from germline, CDR1 is LGHNA and CDR2 is YSLEER. The CDR3 is 15 residues long. Written as DNA, the CDR3 is TGCGCCAGCAGCCAAGCTGGAACACCGAAAGAGACCCAGTACTTC. Its protein is CASSQAGTPKETQYF.

In DNA, the CDR3 is TGCGCCAGCAGCCAAGATTCACCAGGAGAGGGCTATGGCTACACCTTC. Amino acid sequence: CASSQDSPGEGYGYTF. The chain carries TRBV4-1 and TRBJ1-2, with D unresolved. V lost 0 bases to trimming and J lost 4 bases, with 15 bases between them. The CDR3 totals 16 residues. Germline CDR1 is MGHRA and CDR2 is YSYEKL.

The chain has TRBV11-2 and TRBJ1-5; no clear D. CDR1 is SGHAT and CDR2 is FQNNGV in the germline V gene. CDR3 size: 16 residues. The ends were cut back, 1 base at V and 3 bases at J, with 13 bases in the middle. In nucleotides, the CDR3 is TGTGCCAGCAGCTTAGCCCAGGAGATTCCCAATCAGCCCCAGCATTTT. It is translated as CASSLAQEIPNQPQHF.